These 10 T cell receptor beta chains share one sample of origin, sequenced in a study of cytomegalovirus exposure and HLA in healthy donors. Repertoires were generated with immunoSEQ multiplex PCR, while TCRdb's copy carries only in-frame clones and drops some. The sample holds about 57,000 clones; roughly 90% are singletons and the top ten take 0.95% to 1.5%. The sample taken for sequencing was PBMCs. The receptors stem from a woman between 18 and 30 years old in good health and CMV-seronegative.

This clone was seen only once. V usage is TRBV13 and J usage is TRBJ2-7; D perhaps matches TRBD2 (5 bases). Germline V gene lookup returns CDR1 PRHDT and CDR2 FYEKMQ (reference sequence). CDR3 size: 12 residues. The V and J ends lost 5 bases and 7 bases respectively, with 12 bases between them. The DNA of the CDR3 is TGTGCCAGCAGCCACCCGGGAACAGAGCAGTACTTC. This gives the protein CASSHPGTEQYF.

This clone was seen only once. CDR3 residues: CASIDWGRGMNTEAFF. Written as DNA, the CDR3 is TGTGCCAGTATAGATTGGGGCAGGGGGATGAACACTGAAGCTTTCTTT. The chain carries TRBV19 and TRBJ1-1; 7 positions agree with TRBD1. With 7 bases clipped from V and 0 bases from J, the junction kept 11 bases outside the gene matches. The CDR3 totals 16 residues. CDR1 and CDR2 from the germline V gene are LNHDA and SQIVND (reference sequence).

CDR3 region: CASSLGANTEAFF. The CDR3 DNA sequence: TGTGCCAGCAGCTTAGGGGCGAACACTGAAGCTTTCTTT. The rearrangement links TRBV11-2 to TRBJ1-1; D gene ambiguous. V lost 1 base and J 1 base, leaving 4 bases between the germline ends. Germline V gene data show CDR1 as SGHAT and CDR2 as FQNNGV. The length of the CDR3 is 13 residues.

The chain links TRBV5-6 to TRBJ1-1; 9 nucleotides line up with TRBD1. CDR1 and CDR2 (germline): SGHDT, YYEEEE. The CDR3 extends over 13 amino acids. The J segment lost 12 bases and the V segment lost 4 bases, leaving 10 bases of the junction unmatched. The CDR3 here is CASSKDRGLETFF. DNA for the CDR3: TGTGCCAGCAGCAAGGACAGGGGATTGGAAACTTTCTTT. Full variable domain (outside the CDR3, taken from reference TRBV5-6 and TRBJ1-1): DAGVTQSPTHLIKTRGQQVTLRCSPKSGHDTVSWYQQALGQGPQFIFQYYEEEERQRGNFPDRFSGHQFPNYSSELNVNALLLGDSALYLCASSKDRGLETFFGQGTRLTVV.

This clone was counted a single time. V is TRBV19 and J is TRBJ2-3, with TRBD2 matching over 10 bases. The germline CDR1 and CDR2 sequences are LNHDA and SQIVND (reference sequence). The CDR3 is made up of 16 amino acids. V dropped 3 bases and J dropped 5; count of bases not matched to a gene: 8. The CDR3: CASSMASGSSGDTQYF. CDR3 DNA: TGTGCCAGTAGTATGGCTAGCGGGAGCTCGGGAGATACGCAGTATTTT.

The rearrangement joins TRBV7-2 to TRBJ2-3; perhaps TRBD2 as D (5 bases). Germline CDR1 and CDR2: SGHTA and FQGNSA. Deletions cut 0 bases from V and 0 bases from J, with 10 bases between. The CDR3 totals 16 residues. CDR3 region: CASSLAGDTSTDTQYF. The CDR3 DNA is TGTGCCAGCAGCTTAGCGGGAGATACTAGCACAGATACGCAGTATTTT.

This chain uses TRBV2 with TRBJ1-5; tentatively, D is TRBD1 (6 bases). V was cut by 7 bases and J by 4 bases, with 14 bases left in between. Germline loops: CDR1 SNHLY, CDR2 FYNNEI. CDR3 length equals 14 residues. CDR3 sequence reads: CASNQGSGNQPQHF. In nucleotides, the CDR3 is TGTGCCAGCAATCAGGGGTCAGGGAATCAGCCCCAGCATTTT.

The CDR3 reads CASSGGGWSSVTDTQYF. The CDR3 DNA reads TGTGCCAGCAGTGGGGGGGGTTGGTCGAGTGTCACAGATACGCAGTATTTT. The rearrangement links TRBV25-1 to TRBJ2-3, with TRBD2 identical over 7 bases. Per germline, CDR1 MGHDK and CDR2 SYGVNS. The junction had 12 bases not matched to a gene; V was cut back by 4 bases and J by 2 bases. This CDR3 contains 17 residues.

The V gene is TRBV7-8, the J gene TRBJ2-5; 7 nucleotides agree with TRBD1. The V segment lost 5 bases and the J segment 7 bases; nucleotides outside the gene matches: 7. The CDR3 consists of 13 residues. Germline V gene lookup returns CDR1 SGHVS and CDR2 FQNEAQ. As DNA, the CDR3 is TGTGCCAGCAGCCAGGGGGTTCTCGGGACCCAGTACTTC. Protein product: CASSQGVLGTQYF.

The gene calls are TRBV28 and TRBJ2-1, with 9 bases identical to TRBD2. The CDR3 sequence is 16 residues long. Germline lookup yields CDR1 MDHEN and CDR2 SYDVKM. V shed 1 base, J shed 6 bases, and the junction held 7 bases outside the gene matches. Here the CDR3 reads CASSLSAGGGGNEQFF. CDR3 nucleotide sequence: TGTGCCAGCAGTTTATCCGCGGGAGGGGGGGGCAATGAGCAGTTCTTC.